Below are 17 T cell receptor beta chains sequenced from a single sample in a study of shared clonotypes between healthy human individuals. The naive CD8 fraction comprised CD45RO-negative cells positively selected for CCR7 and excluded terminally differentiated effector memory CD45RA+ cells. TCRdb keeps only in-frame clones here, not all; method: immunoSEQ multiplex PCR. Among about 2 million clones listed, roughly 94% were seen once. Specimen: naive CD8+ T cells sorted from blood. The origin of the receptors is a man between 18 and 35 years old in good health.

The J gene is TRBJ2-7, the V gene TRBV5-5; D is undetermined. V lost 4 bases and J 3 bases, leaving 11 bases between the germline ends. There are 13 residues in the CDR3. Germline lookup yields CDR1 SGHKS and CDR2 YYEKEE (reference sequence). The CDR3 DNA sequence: TGTGCCAGCAGCCTTTTTCTTGTCTACGAGCAGTACTTC. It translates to CASSLFLVYEQYF.

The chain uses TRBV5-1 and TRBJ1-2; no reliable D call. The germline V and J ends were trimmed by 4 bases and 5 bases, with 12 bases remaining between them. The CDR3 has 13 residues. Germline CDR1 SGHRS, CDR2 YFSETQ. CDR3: CASSTDGFYGYTF. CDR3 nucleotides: TGCGCCAGCAGCACGGACGGGTTTTATGGCTACACCTTC. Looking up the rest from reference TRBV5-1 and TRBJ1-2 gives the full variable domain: KAGVTQTPRYLIKTRGQQVTLSCSPISGHRSVSWYQQTPGQGLQFLFEYFSETQRNKGNFPGRFSGRQFSNSRSEMNVSTLELGDSALYLCASSTDGFYGYTFGSGTRLTVV.

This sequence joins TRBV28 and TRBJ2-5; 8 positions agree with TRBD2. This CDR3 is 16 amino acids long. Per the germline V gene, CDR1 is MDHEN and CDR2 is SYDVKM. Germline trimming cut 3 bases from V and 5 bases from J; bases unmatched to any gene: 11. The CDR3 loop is CASSLVGGAFRETQYF. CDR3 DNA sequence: TGTGCCAGCAGTTTGGTCGGGGGGGCCTTCCGGGAGACCCAGTACTTC.

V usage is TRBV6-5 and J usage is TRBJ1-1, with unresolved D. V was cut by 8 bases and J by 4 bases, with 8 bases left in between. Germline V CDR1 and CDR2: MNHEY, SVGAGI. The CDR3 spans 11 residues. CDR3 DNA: TGTGCCAGCCTCCGGGGCACTGAAGCTTTCTTT. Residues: CASLRGTEAFF.

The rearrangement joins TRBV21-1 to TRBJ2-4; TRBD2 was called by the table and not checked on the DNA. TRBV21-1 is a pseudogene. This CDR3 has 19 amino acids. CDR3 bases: TGTGCCAGCAGCAATATCCAAATCCTATCCCGAACAGCCAAAAACATTCAGTACTTC. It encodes CASSNIQILSRTAKNIQYF.

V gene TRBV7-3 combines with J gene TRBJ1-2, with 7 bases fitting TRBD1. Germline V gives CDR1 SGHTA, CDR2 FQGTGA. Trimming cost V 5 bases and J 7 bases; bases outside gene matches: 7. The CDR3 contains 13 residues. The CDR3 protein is CASSLGGASGYTF. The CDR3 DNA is TGTGCCAGCAGCCTAGGGGGCGCGAGTGGCTACACCTTC.

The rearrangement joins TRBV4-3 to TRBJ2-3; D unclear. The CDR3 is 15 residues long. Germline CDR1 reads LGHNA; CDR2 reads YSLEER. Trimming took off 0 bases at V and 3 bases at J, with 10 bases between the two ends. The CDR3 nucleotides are TGCGCCAGCAGCCAAGATGGACCCGGGACAGATACGCAGTATTTT. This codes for CASSQDGPGTDTQYF.

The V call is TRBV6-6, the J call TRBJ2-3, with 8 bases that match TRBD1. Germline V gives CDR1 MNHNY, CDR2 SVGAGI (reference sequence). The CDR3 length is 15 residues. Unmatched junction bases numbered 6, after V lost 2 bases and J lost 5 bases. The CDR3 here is CASSYGQGAVDTQYF. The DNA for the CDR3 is TGTGCCAGCAGTTACGGGCAGGGGGCGGTAGATACGCAGTATTTT.

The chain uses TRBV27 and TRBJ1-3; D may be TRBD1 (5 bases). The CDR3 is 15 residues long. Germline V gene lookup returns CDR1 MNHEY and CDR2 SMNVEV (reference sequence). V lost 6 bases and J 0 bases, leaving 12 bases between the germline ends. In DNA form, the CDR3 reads TGTGCCAGCAGCCGGGACTCCTCCTCTGGAAACACCATATATTTT. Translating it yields CASSRDSSSGNTIYF.

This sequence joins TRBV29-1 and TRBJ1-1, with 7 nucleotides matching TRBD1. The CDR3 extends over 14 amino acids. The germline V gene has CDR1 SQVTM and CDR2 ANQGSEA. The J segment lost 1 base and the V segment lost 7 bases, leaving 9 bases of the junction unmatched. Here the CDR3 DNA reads TGCAGCGCGGGGGGCTCAGGGGGGAACACTGAAGCTTTCTTT. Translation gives CSAGGSGGNTEAFF.

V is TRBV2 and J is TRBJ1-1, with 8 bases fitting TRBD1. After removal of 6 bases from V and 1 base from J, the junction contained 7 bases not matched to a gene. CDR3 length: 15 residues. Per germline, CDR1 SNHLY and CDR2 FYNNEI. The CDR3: CASRDRAGTNTEAFF. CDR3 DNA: TGTGCCAGCAGGGACAGGGCCGGCACGAACACTGAAGCTTTCTTT.

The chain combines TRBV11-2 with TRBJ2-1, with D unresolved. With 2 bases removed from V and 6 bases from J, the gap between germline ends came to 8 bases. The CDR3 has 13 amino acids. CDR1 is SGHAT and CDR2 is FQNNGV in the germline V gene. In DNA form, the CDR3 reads TGTGCCAGCAGCTTAACGGTCATCAATGAGCAGTTCTTC. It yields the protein CASSLTVINEQFF.

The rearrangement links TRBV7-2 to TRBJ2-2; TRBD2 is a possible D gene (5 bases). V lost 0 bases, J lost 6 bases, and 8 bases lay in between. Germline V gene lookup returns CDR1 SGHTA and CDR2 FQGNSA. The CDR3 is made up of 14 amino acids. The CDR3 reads CASSLAGDAGELFF. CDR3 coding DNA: TGTGCCAGCAGCTTAGCGGGAGACGCCGGGGAGCTGTTTTTT.

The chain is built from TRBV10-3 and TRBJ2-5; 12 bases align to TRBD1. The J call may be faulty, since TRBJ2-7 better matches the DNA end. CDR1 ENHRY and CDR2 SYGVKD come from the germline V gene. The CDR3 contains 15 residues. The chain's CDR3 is CAISDGGQGALEQYF. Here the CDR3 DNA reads TGTGCCATCAGTGATGGGGGACAGGGGGCCCTCGAGCAGTACTTC.

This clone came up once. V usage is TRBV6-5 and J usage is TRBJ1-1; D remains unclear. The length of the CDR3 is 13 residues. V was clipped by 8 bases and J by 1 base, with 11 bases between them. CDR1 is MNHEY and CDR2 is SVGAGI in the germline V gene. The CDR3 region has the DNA TGTGCCAGCGGTTGGGAGGAGAACACTGAAGCTTTCTTT. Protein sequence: CASGWEENTEAFF.

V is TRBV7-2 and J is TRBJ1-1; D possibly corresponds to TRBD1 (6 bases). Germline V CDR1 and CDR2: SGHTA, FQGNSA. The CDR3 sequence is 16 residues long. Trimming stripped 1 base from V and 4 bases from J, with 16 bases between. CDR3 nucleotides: TGTGCCAGCAGCTTAGTACAGGGCGGGGTGGGCACTGAAGCTTTCTTT. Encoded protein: CASSLVQGGVGTEAFF.

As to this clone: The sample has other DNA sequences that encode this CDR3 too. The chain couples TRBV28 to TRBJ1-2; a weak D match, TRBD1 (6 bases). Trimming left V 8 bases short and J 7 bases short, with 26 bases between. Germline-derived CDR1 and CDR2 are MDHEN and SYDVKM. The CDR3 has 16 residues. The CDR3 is CASADPQGQLIFGYTF. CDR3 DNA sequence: TGTGCCAGCGCTGACCCCCAGGGACAACTTATTTTTGGCTACACCTTC.